The clone carrying this T cell receptor beta chain came up many times. The antigen is undetermined. Sample time point: patch test 1, 2 weeks after DPC sensitization. Documented treatment: therapeutic diphenylcyclopropenone sensitization with weekly scalp DPC. RNA extraction used unfractionated whole blood as the source of total RNA. The record originates from a study of human T cells and chemical hapten exposure. Study-wide context: All through the roughly 23-week study, the scalp of each patient received diphenylcyclopropenone doses weekly. Patch tests delivered 0.01% DPC to the upper back and were evaluated at 6 days.

During construction of the library, unique molecular identifiers were attached to individual cDNA molecules for quantitative, reproducible TCR counting. One entry per CDR3 protein, called by TCRdb with MiXCR from the RACE reads. The data contain some 52,000 distinct CDR3 sequences, 11% of them singletons. Study-wide findings and caveats: Alopecia in the donors means their immune response may deviate from healthy people's.

With V trimmed by 1 base and J by 8 bases, 8 bases remained unmatched. The CDR3 contains 15 residues. Germline lookup yields CDR1 GTSNPN and CDR2 SVGIG (reference sequence). This receptor was obtained from a woman aged 40 to 49 with alopecia areata. Some clones in this sample may be carry-over from other donors' samples. Sequenced material: whole blood, taken in connection with sensitization to the hapten diphenylcyclopropenone (DPC). This chain joins TRBV30 and TRBJ2-1; 10 bases map to TRBD2. The CDR3 nucleotides read TGTGCCTGGAGTGCTGGGCTAGCGGGAGTGGATGAGCAGTTCTTC. This codes for CAWSAGLAGVDEQFF.